The clone carrying this T cell receptor beta chain was recorded only once. Its antigen is not known. The data were taken from a study of vaccination and CD4 T cells after COVID-19. The treatment: roughly 11-day PBMC culture with coronavirus spike peptide pools or control peptides (ViraFEST assay). Overall study results and limits: Convalescent patients were relatively few, and early post-infection timepoints were missing.

The CDR3 length is 17 residues. Sequence data for DNA of cultured CD4+ T cells were generated by the Oncomine TCR Beta short-read assay. CD4+ T cells were cultured, and genomic DNA was extracted from them. From the PCR reads, TCRdb called clonotypes with MiXCR, one entry per CDR3 protein. The sample has 20,000 to 25,000 distinct CDR3 sequences; more than 30% are singletons. V and J are TRBV21-1 and TRBJ2-1; the table names TRBD2, a call not compared with the DNA. TRBV21-1 counts as a pseudogene. The sequence came from a human donor who received a COVID-19 vaccine. Specimen: CD4+ T cells from blood, cultured in vitro, collected before SARS-CoV-2 vaccination. In nucleotides, the CDR3 is TGTGCCAGCAGCAAAGGCGGGCTCAGGGCCCTTCATCGGGAGCAGTTCTTC. The encoded protein is CASSKGGLRALHREQFF.